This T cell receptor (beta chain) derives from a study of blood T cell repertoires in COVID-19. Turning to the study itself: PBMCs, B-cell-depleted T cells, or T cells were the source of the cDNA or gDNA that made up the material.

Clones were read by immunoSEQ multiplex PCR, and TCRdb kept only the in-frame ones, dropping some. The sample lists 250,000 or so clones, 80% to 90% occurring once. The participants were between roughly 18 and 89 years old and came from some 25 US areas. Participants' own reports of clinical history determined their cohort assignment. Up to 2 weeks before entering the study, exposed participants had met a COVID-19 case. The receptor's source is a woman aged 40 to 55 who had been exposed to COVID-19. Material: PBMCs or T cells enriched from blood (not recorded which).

Here the CDR3 DNA reads TGTGCCAGCAGTGAGGCAGTGAACACTGAAGCTTTCTTT. This gives the protein CASSEAVNTEAFF. V usage is TRBV2 and J usage is TRBJ1-1; no definite D call. The CDR3 is 13 residues long. Trimming left V 3 bases short and J 0 bases short, with 5 bases between. Germline V gives CDR1 SNHLY, CDR2 FYNNEI.